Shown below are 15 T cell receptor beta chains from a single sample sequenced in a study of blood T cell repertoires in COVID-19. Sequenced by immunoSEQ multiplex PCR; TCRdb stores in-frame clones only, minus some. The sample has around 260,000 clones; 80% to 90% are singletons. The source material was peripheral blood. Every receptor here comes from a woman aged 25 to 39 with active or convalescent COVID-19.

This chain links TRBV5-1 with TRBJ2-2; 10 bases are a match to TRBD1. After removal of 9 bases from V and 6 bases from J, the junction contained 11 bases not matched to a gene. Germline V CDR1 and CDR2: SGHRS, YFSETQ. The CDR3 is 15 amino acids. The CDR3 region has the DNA TGCGCCACCCGAAAGGGGACAGGGGTAGCCGGGGAGCTGTTTTTT. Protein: CATRKGTGVAGELFF.

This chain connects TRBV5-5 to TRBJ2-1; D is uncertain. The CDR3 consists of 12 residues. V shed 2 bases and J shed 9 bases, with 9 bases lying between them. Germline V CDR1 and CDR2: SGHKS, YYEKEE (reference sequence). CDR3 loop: CASSFRVTEQFF. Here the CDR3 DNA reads TGTGCCAGCAGCTTTCGCGTCACTGAGCAGTTCTTC. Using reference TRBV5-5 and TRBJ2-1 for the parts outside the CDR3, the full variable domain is DAGVTQSPTHLIKTRGQQVTLRCSPISGHKSVSWYQQVLGQGPQFIFQYYEKEERGRGNFPDRFSARQFPNYSSELNVNALLLGDSALYLCASSFRVTEQFFGPGTRLTVL.

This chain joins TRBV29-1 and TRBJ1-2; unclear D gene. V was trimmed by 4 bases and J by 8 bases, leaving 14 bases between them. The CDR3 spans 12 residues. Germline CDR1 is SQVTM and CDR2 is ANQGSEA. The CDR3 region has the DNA TGCAGCGTTGGAGGCGGGGTATCGGGCTACACCTTC. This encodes CSVGGGVSGYTF.

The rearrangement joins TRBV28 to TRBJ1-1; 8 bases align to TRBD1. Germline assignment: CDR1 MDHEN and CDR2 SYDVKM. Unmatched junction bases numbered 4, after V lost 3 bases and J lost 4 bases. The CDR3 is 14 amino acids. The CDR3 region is CASSFHRGSTEAFF. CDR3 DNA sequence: TGTGCCAGCAGTTTCCACAGGGGGAGCACTGAAGCTTTCTTT.

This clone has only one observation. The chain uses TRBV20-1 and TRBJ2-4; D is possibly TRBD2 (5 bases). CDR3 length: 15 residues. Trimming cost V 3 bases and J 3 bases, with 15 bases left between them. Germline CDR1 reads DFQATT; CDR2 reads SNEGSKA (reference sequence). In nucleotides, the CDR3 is TGCAGTGCTAGTCGCAGCCGGGATTACAAAAACATTCAGTACTTC. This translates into CSASRSRDYKNIQYF.

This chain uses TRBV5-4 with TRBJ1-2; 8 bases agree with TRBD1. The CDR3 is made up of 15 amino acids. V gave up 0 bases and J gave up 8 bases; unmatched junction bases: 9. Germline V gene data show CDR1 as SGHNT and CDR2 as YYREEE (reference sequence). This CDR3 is CASSLGTGRNEGYTF. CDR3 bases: TGTGCCAGCAGCTTGGGGACAGGGCGAAATGAGGGCTACACCTTC.

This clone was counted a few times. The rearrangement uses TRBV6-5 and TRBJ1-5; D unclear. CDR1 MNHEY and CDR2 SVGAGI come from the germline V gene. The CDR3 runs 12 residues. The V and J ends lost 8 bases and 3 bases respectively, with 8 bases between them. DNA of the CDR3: TGTGCCAGCGGCAGACACAATCAGCCCCAGCATTTT. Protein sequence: CASGRHNQPQHF.

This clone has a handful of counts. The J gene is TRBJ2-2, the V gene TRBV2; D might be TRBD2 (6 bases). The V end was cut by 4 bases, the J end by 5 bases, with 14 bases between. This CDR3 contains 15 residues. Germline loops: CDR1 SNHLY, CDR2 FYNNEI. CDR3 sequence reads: CASSVGQGRTGELFF. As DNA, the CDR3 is TGTGCCAGCAGTGTAGGGCAAGGGAGGACCGGGGAGCTGTTTTTT.

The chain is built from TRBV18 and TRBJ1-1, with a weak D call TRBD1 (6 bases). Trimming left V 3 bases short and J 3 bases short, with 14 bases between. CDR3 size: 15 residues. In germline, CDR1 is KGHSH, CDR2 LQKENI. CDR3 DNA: TGTGCCAGCTCACCGAAGGACAGACGGGACACTGAAGCTTTCTTT. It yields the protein CASSPKDRRDTEAFF.

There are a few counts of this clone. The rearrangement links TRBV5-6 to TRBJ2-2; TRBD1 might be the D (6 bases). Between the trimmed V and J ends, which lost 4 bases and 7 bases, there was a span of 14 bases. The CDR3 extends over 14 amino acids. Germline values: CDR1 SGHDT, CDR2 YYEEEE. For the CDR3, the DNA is TGTGCCAGCAGCCCACAGGGTCGGGACGGGGAGCTGTTTTTT. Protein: CASSPQGRDGELFF. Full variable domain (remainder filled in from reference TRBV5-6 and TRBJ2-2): DAGVTQSPTHLIKTRGQQVTLRCSPKSGHDTVSWYQQALGQGPQFIFQYYEEEERQRGNFPDRFSGHQFPNYSSELNVNALLLGDSALYLCASSPQGRDGELFFGEGSRLTVL.

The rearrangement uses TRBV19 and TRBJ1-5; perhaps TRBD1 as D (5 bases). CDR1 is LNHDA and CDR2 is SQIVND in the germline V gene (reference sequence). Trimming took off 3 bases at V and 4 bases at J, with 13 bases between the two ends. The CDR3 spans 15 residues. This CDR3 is CASSIRQGLNQPQHF. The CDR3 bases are TGTGCCAGTAGTATCAGGCAGGGATTAAATCAGCCCCAGCATTTT.

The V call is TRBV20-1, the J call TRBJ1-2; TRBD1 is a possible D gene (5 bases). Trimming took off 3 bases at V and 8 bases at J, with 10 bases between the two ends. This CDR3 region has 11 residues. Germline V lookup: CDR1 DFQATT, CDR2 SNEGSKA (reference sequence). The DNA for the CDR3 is TGCAGTGCTAGTCAGGGATTGGGCTACACCTTC. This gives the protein CSASQGLGYTF.

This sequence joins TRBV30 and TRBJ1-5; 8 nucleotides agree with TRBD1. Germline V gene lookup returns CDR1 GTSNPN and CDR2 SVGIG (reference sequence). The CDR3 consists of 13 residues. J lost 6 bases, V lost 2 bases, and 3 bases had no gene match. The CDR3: CAWSPQGAQPQHF. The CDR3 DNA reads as TGTGCCTGGAGTCCCCAGGGGGCTCAGCCCCAGCATTTT.

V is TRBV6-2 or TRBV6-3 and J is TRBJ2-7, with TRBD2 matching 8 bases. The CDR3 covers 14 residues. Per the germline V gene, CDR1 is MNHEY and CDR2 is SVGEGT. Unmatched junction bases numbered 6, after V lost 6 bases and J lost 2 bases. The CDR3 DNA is TGTGCCAGCAGCTTGGGACTAGAAGCCTACGAGCAGTACTTC. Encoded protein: CASSLGLEAYEQYF.

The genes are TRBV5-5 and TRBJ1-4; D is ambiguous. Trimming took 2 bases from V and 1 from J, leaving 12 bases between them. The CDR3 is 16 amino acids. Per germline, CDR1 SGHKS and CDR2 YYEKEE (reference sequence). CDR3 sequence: CASSFGEGRTNEKLFF. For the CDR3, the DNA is TGTGCCAGCAGCTTCGGGGAGGGCAGAACTAATGAAAAACTGTTTTTT.